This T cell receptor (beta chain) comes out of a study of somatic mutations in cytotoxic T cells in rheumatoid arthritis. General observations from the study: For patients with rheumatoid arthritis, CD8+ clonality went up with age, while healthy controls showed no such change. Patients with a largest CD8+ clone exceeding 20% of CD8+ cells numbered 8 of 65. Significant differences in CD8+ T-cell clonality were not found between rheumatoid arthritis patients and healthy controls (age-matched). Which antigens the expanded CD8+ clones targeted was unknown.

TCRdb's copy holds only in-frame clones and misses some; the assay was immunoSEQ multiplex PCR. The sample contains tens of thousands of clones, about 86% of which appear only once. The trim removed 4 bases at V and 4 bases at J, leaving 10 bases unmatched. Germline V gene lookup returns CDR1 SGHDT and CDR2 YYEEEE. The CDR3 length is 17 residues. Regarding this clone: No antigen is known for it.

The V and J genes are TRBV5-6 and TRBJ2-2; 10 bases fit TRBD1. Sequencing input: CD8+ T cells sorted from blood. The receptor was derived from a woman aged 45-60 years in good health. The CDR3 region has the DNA TGTGCCAGCAGCCCGCCTACCGGGACAGGGGCCACCGGGGAGCTGTTTTTT. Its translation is CASSPPTGTGATGELFF.